A selection of T cell receptor beta chains follows, all from one sample in a study of beta chain features in type 1 diabetes. Sequencing used immunoSEQ multiplex PCR; TCRdb keeps in-frame clones, though not all of them. The table shows roughly 170,000 clones, with around 13% occurring only once. Sequenced material: central memory CD4+ T cells from blood. The origin of the receptors is a woman aged 18-29 years in good health. Both conserved end residues are part of each CDR3. D genes are given only for firm matches. The size field is filled for only some rows; it gives once, few, many or a size class.

J,V,D,size,DNA,CDR3
TRBJ1-5,TRBV18,TRBD1,.,TGTGCCAGCTCACCGGGACAGCACAATCAGCCCCAGCATTTT,CASSPGQHNQPQHF
TRBJ2-4,TRBV6-6,.,.,TGTGCCAGCAGTTTAACCAAAAACATTCAGTACTTC,CASSLTKNIQYF
TRBJ1-1,TRBV30,.,.,TGTGCCTGGAGTACCCAGGGCACTGAAGCTTTCTTT,CAWSTQGTEAFF
TRBJ2-5,TRBV7-8,TRBD1,.,TGTGCCAGCAGCTTAGGCAGGGGGCTTCAAGAGACCCAGTACTTC,CASSLGRGLQETQYF
TRBJ2-2,TRBV2,TRBD1,few,TGTGCCAGCACTGGCAGGGGGCGGCGGGAGCTGTTTTTT,CASTGRGRRELFF
TRBJ2-7,TRBV18,TRBD1,few,TGTGCCAGCTCACCCCCGGGACAGGCCTACTACGAGCAGTACTTC,CASSPPGQAYYEQYF
TRBJ2-1,TRBV6-4,TRBD2,few,TGTGCCAGCAGTGACCGCAGCGGGAAGAGGTTCTTC,CASSDRSGKRFF
TRBJ2-1,TRBV10-3,.,few,TGTGCCATCAGTGAGGGCGGTAAGAGCTCCTACAATGAGCAGTTCTTC,CAISEGGKSSYNEQFF
TRBJ1-2,TRBV18,TRBD1,.,TGTGCCAGCTCACCTGACAGGGATCAGGGCTACACCTTC,CASSPDRDQGYTF
TRBJ1-4,TRBV7-9,.,.,TGTGCCAGCAGCTTAATGGGAGGAACTAATGAAAAACTGTTTTTT,CASSLMGGTNEKLFF
TRBJ1-2,TRBV23-1,TRBD1,few,TGCGCCAGCAGTCAATCGAAGGACAGGGGGCGCAAACTGTATGGCTACACCTTC,CASSQSKDRGRKLYGYTF
TRBJ1-2,TRBV30,.,.,TGTGCCTGGAGTACATTCGGGGGACGTTCAGCTAACTATGGCTACACCTTC,CAWSTFGGRSANYGYTF
TRBJ2-2,TRBV9,.,.,TGTGCCAGCAGCGTAAGTGGGAGTAGCACCGGGGAGCTGTTTTTT,CASSVSGSSTGELFF
TRBJ2-1,TRBV30,TRBD2,few,TGTGCCTGGAGTTCCAGCGGGAGGTCCTACAATGAGCAGTTCTTC,CAWSSSGRSYNEQFF
TRBJ2-1,TRBV7-2,.,medium-sized,TGTGCCAGCAGCTCTTACGTACGGAATGAGCAGTTCTTC,CASSSYVRNEQFF
TRBJ1-3,TRBV30,.,.,TGTGCCTGGGGCGGTGGAAACACCATATATTTT,CAWGGGNTIYF
TRBJ2-1,TRBV7-8,.,few,TGTGCCAGCAGCTTAGAGTCAGGGGATATATCCTACAATGAGCAGTTCTTC,CASSLESGDISYNEQFF
TRBJ1-5,TRBV29-1,TRBD1,.,TGCAGCGTTCGGACAGGGGATCAGCCCCAGCATTTT,CSVRTGDQPQHF
TRBJ2-7,TRBV11-2,TRBD1,.,TGTGCCAGCAGCCTCGGGACAGTACTCTACGAGCAGTACTTC,CASSLGTVLYEQYF
TRBJ2-7,TRBV5-1,TRBD2,.,TGCGCCAGCAGCTCGACCGGGACTAGTCATACCAACGAGCAGTACTTC,CASSSTGTSHTNEQYF
TRBJ2-7,TRBV25-1,.,.,TGTGCCAGCAGTGAATATTTAGGGGCCTACGAGCAGTACTTC,CASSEYLGAYEQYF
TRBJ2-1,TRBV5-1,.,many,TGCGCCAGCAGCTGGACGGGGGACTCCTACAATGAGCAGTTCTTC,CASSWTGDSYNEQFF
TRBJ2-2,TRBV7-3,.,few,TGTGCCAGCAGCCCCCCCGGGACACGAAACACCGGGGAGCTGTTTTTT,CASSPPGTRNTGELFF
TRBJ2-3,TRBV7-9,.,few,TGTGCCAGCAGCCTACTCAGCACAGATACGCAGTATTTT,CASSLLSTDTQYF
TRBJ1-5,TRBV28,.,few,TGTGCCAGCAGTTTGATTGACGGGGGTTCGTATAGCAATCAGCCCCAGCATTTT,CASSLIDGGSYSNQPQHF
TRBJ1-2,TRBV6-5,.,.,TGTGCCAGCAGTTCATCTTGGGGGCGCGCTAACTATGGCTACACCTTC,CASSSSWGRANYGYTF
TRBJ2-5,TRBV28,TRBD2,.,TGTGCCAGCAGTTCCCTAAGGCCGGGAGGGCGGGAGACCCAGTACTTC,CASSSLRPGGRETQYF
TRBJ2-5,TRBV30,TRBD2,few,TGTGCCTGGACCAAGACCGGCGGGGGGGAGACCCAGTACTTC,CAWTKTGGGETQYF
TRBJ2-1,TRBV6-1,TRBD2,few,TGTGCCAGCAGTGAACCCAGACTAGCGGGAGGGCCCTATGAGCAGTTCTTC,CASSEPRLAGGPYEQFF
TRBJ2-1,TRBV13,.,once,TGTGCCAGCAGACAGACCGGGAACTACAATGAGCAGTTCTTC,CASRQTGNYNEQFF
TRBJ2-3,TRBV5-1,TRBD2,.,TGCGCCAGCAGCCCCCTGTCGTTGACTAGCGGCACAGATACGCAGTATTTT,CASSPLSLTSGTDTQYF
TRBJ2-1,TRBV7-2,TRBD2,.,TGTGCCAGCAGCTCGGGAGGACCCTCCTACAATGAGCAGTTCTTC,CASSSGGPSYNEQFF
TRBJ2-1,TRBV5-4,TRBD2,few,TGTGCCAGCAGCTTGGATTCTAGCGGATACTCCTACAATGAGCAGTTCTTC,CASSLDSSGYSYNEQFF
TRBJ2-4,TRBV9,TRBD2,.,TGTGCCAGCAGCGTAGGAGGGCCGGGACTAGCGGCTCTAGCCAAAAACATTCAGTACTTC,CASSVGGPGLAALAKNIQYF
TRBJ2-3,TRBV27,.,.,TGTGCCAGCAGTTCCCGGACTAGCACAGATACGCAGTATTTT,CASSSRTSTDTQYF
TRBJ1-5,TRBV7-2,TRBD1,.,TGTGCCAGCAGCTTATGGACAGGGGTGGAGCAGCCCCAGCATTTT,CASSLWTGVEQPQHF
TRBJ1-5,TRBV7-2,.,.,TGTGCCAGCAGTTTATCCCTAGGGCCCCAGCATTTT,CASSLSLGPQHF
TRBJ1-5,TRBV10-3,TRBD1,.,TGTGCCATCAGTGAGTCAAGGACAGGGTGGCAACAGCCCCAGCATTTT,CAISESRTGWQQPQHF
TRBJ2-6,TRBV7-6,.,.,TGTGCCAGCAGCATAACAGGGTACGGGGCCAACGTCCTGACTTTC,CASSITGYGANVLTF
TRBJ1-4,TRBV5-1,TRBD1,.,TGCGCCAGCAGCTCGGGACAGCGACGTTATGAAAAACTGTTTTTT,CASSSGQRRYEKLFF
TRBJ2-5,TRBV28,TRBD1,.,TGTGCCAGCAGTTACGACAGGGTGCAAGAGACCCAGTACTTC,CASSYDRVQETQYF
TRBJ2-6,TRBV29-1,TRBD2,few,TGCAGCGCAACTAGCGGCATCTCTGGGGCCAACGTCCTGACTTTC,CSATSGISGANVLTF
TRBJ2-7,TRBV6-5,TRBD1,few,TGTGCCAGCAGTAAGCGGACAGGGTCTCACGAGCAGTACTTC,CASSKRTGSHEQYF